This passage covers 22 T cell receptor beta chains from one sample sequenced in a study of T cell responses to AZD1222 COVID-19 vaccine. The protocol was immunoSEQ multiplex PCR, while the TCRdb copy is restricted to in-frame clones and leaves out a portion. In the table there are 180,000 or so clones, roughly nine tenths of which are singletons. Sequences were derived from peripheral blood, sampled 28 days after the second AZD1222 dose. These receptors were taken from an adult who received the AZD1222 COVID-19 vaccine.

The CDR3 region has the DNA TGTGCCTGGACCAGACAGGGCAATCAGCCCCAGCATTTT. Translated, it gives CAWTRQGNQPQHF. The chain employs TRBV30 and TRBJ1-5; a possible D gene is TRBD1 (6 bases). In germline, CDR1 is GTSNPN, CDR2 SVGIG (reference sequence). The CDR3 runs to 13 residues. Trimming stripped 4 bases from V and 2 bases from J, with 9 bases between.

This chain connects TRBV7-9 to TRBJ2-2, with 8 bases identical to TRBD1. Germline V gives CDR1 SEHNR, CDR2 FQNEAQ (reference sequence). This CDR3 comprises 15 residues. With 3 bases clipped from V and 5 bases from J, the junction kept 5 bases outside the gene matches. CDR3 nucleotides: TGTGCCAGCAGCTTCGACAGGGGAGGTACCGGGGAGCTGTTTTTT. Translating gives CASSFDRGGTGELFF.

The chain combines TRBV4-1 with TRBJ1-1; D is ambiguous. Germline lookup yields CDR1 MGHRA and CDR2 YSYEKL. V lost 1 base to trimming and J lost 3 bases, with 15 bases between them. This CDR3 comprises 16 residues. This chain's CDR3 is CASSQGWSSRDTEAFF. The CDR3 DNA follows: TGCGCCAGCAGCCAAGGTTGGTCGTCGCGGGACACTGAAGCTTTCTTT.

The J gene is TRBJ1-2, the V gene TRBV6-1; possible D gene TRBD1, 5 bases. The V and J ends lost 3 bases and 5 bases respectively, with 19 bases between them. Germline CDR1 is MNHNS and CDR2 is SASEGT. The CDR3 is made up of 16 amino acids. CDR3 in amino acids: CASSEGQPSLGYGYTF. CDR3 bases: TGTGCCAGCAGTGAGGGGCAGCCGAGTCTGGGATATGGCTACACCTTC.

The genes are TRBV7-9 and TRBJ1-1; D not certain. This CDR3 is built from 14 residues. The V end lost 7 bases, the J end lost 3 bases, and 15 bases lay between the germline ends. Germline values: CDR1 SEHNR, CDR2 FQNEAQ (reference sequence). The CDR3 loop is CASILGSVDTEAFF. CDR3 nucleotides: TGTGCCAGCATCCTTGGTTCGGTGGACACTGAAGCTTTCTTT. Complete variable domain (other parts from reference TRBV7-9 and TRBJ1-1): DTGVSQNPRHKITKRGQNVTFRCDPISEHNRLYWYRQTLGQGPEFLTYFQNEAQLEKSRLLSDRFSAERPKGSFSTLEIQRTEQGDSAMYLCASILGSVDTEAFFGQGTRLTVV.

The chain combines TRBV19 with TRBJ2-2; D gene unclear. CDR1 and CDR2 (germline): LNHDA, SQIVND (reference sequence). Trimming cost V 1 base and J 2 bases, with 5 bases left between them. This CDR3 spans 14 amino acids. The CDR3, as DNA: TGTGCCAGTAGTATAGGCATTAACACCGGGGAGCTGTTTTTT. It codes for CASSIGINTGELFF.

The chain combines TRBV4-1 with TRBJ2-7, with D perhaps matching TRBD1 (6 bases). The V and J ends lost 5 bases and 1 base respectively, with 15 bases between them. The CDR3 runs 15 residues. The germline V gene encodes CDR1 MGHRA and CDR2 YSYEKL. CDR3 DNA: TGCGCCAGCAGCACTTGGGTAGGGGGATCCTACGAGCAGTACTTC. This gives the protein CASSTWVGGSYEQYF.

This clone was seen more than once but under ten times. The rearrangement joins TRBV29-1 to TRBJ1-2; D ambiguous. Trimming pared 1 base from V and 4 bases from J, leaving 4 bases between. The CDR3 is made up of 11 amino acids. Germline CDR1 is SQVTM and CDR2 is ANQGSEA. DNA of the CDR3: TGCAGCGTTGAAGGGGGCTATGGCTACACCTTC. Protein sequence: CSVEGGYGYTF.

This chain links TRBV7-6 with TRBJ2-1, with 9 bases identical to TRBD2. J was trimmed by 8 bases and V by 1 base; bases with no gene match: 9. This CDR3 region has 16 residues. Germline-derived CDR1 and CDR2 are SGHVS and FNYEAQ. For the CDR3, the DNA is TGTGCCAGCAGCTTAGTGCCTAGCGGGATGAGGGATGAGCAGTTCTTC. It yields the protein CASSLVPSGMRDEQFF.

This rearrangement joins TRBV30 to TRBJ2-1; 13 bases align to TRBD2. The length of the CDR3 is 14 residues. Germline-derived CDR1 and CDR2 are GTSNPN and SVGIG (reference sequence). J lost 9 bases, V lost 0 bases, and 2 bases had no gene match. CDR3 nucleotides: TGTGCCTGGAGTGTACTAGCGGGAGGGGGTGAGCAGTTCTTC. It encodes CAWSVLAGGGEQFF.

Only one count was recorded for this clone. The chain employs TRBV30 and TRBJ2-2, with TRBD2 identical over 7 bases. The V segment lost 2 bases and the J segment 6 bases; nucleotides outside the gene matches: 6. Germline V CDR1 and CDR2: GTSNPN, SVGIG (reference sequence). CDR3 length equals 14 residues. In nucleotides, the CDR3 is TGTGCCTGGAGTCAGGGAGGGTTCGCCGGGGAGCTGTTTTTT. Its protein is CAWSQGGFAGELFF.

This clone was recorded only once. The chain combines TRBV19 with TRBJ2-6, with unresolved D. Trimming cost V 9 bases and J 2 bases, with 5 bases left between them. The CDR3 contains 12 residues. CDR1 and CDR2 from the germline V gene are LNHDA and SQIVND (reference sequence). The CDR3 DNA reads TGTGCCAGGCTGACTGGGGCCAACGTCCTGACTTTC. Protein: CARLTGANVLTF.

The genes are TRBV5-8 and TRBJ1-5; D unresolved. Germline loops: CDR1 SGHTS, CDR2 YDEGEE. CDR3 length equals 15 residues. The V end was cut by 2 bases, the J end by 2 bases, with 11 bases between. This chain's CDR3 is CASSFRGSGNQPQHF. The CDR3 DNA reads as TGTGCCAGCAGCTTTAGAGGGTCGGGCAATCAGCCCCAGCATTTT.

A word on this clone: Germline is not matched at one junction end, which may reflect a read error. The rearrangement links TRBV29-1 to TRBJ2-7; TRBD1 or TRBD2 may be the D gene (5 bases each). The CDR3 has 13 amino acids. Germline CDR1 reads SQVTM; CDR2 reads ANQGSEA. The CDR3 protein is CSVKEGISYEQYF. As DNA, the CDR3 is TGCAGCGTTAAAGAGGGGATATCCTACGAGCAGTACTTC.

The V and J genes are TRBV29-1 and TRBJ2-1; D possibly corresponds to TRBD2 (6 bases). CDR1 is SQVTM, CDR2 ANQGSEA, per germline. The CDR3 covers 12 residues. The V end lost 2 bases, the J end lost 7 bases, and 9 bases lay between the germline ends. The chain's CDR3 is CSVERAGNEQFF. For the CDR3, the DNA is TGCAGCGTTGAAAGGGCGGGAAATGAGCAGTTCTTC.

The J gene is TRBJ2-1, the V gene TRBV4-1, with D perhaps TRBD2 (5 bases). The V gene lost 3 bases and the J gene lost 0 bases, with 15 bases spanning the gap. The CDR3 spans 17 residues. CDR1 is MGHRA and CDR2 is YSYEKL in the germline V gene. For the CDR3, the DNA is TGCGCCAGCAGCCAGAAAGCGGCCTCGAGCTCCTACAATGAGCAGTTCTTC. It encodes CASSQKAASSSYNEQFF.

This chain uses TRBV3-1 (or the pseudogene TRBV3-2) with TRBJ1-2; 9 bases fit TRBD1. This CDR3 contains 14 residues. The germline gives CDR1 LGHDT, CDR2 YNNKEL (reference sequence). V gave up 4 bases and J gave up 6 bases; unmatched junction bases: 6. The CDR3 nucleotides are TGTGCCAGCAGCCCCTTCGGGACAGGGCATGGCTACACCTTC. Residues: CASSPFGTGHGYTF.

This chain links TRBV7-8 with TRBJ2-3, with D hard to call. V shed 1 base and J shed 2 bases, with 4 bases lying between them. This CDR3 has 13 amino acids. Germline V gene data show CDR1 as SGHVS and CDR2 as FQNEAQ. CDR3 residues: CASSLGYTDTQYF. The DNA of the CDR3 is TGTGCCAGCAGCTTAGGCTACACAGATACGCAGTATTTT.

The chain couples TRBV18 to TRBJ1-1; D uncertain. V lost 2 bases to trimming and J lost 2 bases, with 12 bases between them. Germline V lookup: CDR1 KGHSH, CDR2 LQKENI. CDR3 length: 15 residues. CDR3 protein: CASSPRGRGNTEAFF. CDR3 coding DNA: TGTGCCAGCTCACCAAGAGGGCGCGGTAACACTGAAGCTTTCTTT.

CDR3: CASSPDRGEQYF. The CDR3 bases are TGTGCCAGCAGTCCGGACAGGGGCGAGCAGTACTTC. This chain connects TRBV11-2 to TRBJ2-7, with 9 bases identical to TRBD1. This CDR3 is built from 12 residues. Trimming removed 6 bases from V and 6 bases from J; junction bases left unmatched: 3. Per germline, CDR1 SGHAT and CDR2 FQNNGV.

The chain carries TRBV6-4 and TRBJ2-3; weak D call: TRBD2 (5 bases). The CDR3 is made up of 16 amino acids. V lost 4 bases to trimming and J lost 4 bases, with 18 bases between them. The V gene's germline CDR1 is MRHNA and CDR2 SNTAGT. CDR3 loop: CASSVDGESVPDTQYF. CDR3 bases: TGTGCCAGCAGTGTAGACGGGGAATCGGTCCCAGATACGCAGTATTTT.

This rearrangement joins TRBV27 to TRBJ2-7; 10 bases agree with TRBD2. Germline-derived CDR1 and CDR2 are MNHEY and SMNVEV (reference sequence). This CDR3 region has 18 residues. With 6 bases clipped from V and 0 bases from J, the junction kept 14 bases outside the gene matches. CDR3: CASSEYSGRTLTSYEQYF. CDR3 nucleotide sequence: TGTGCCAGCAGCGAGTATAGCGGGAGGACTTTAACCTCCTACGAGCAGTACTTC.